This record looks at one TCR beta chain sequence and its context. Antigen: not known. The data stem from a study of T cells in Graves' hyperthyroidism and ophthalmopathy. Any patient presenting with uncontrolled infection, other autoimmune disease, pregnancy or lactation was left out. Fresh 10 ml peripheral blood yielded PBMCs. Findings of the study overall: Researchers found most expanded thyroid clonotypes above 0.001 in blood as well. Stable hyperthyroidism was told apart from ophthalmopathy by a model built on 13 V-J features.

RNA transcripts served as the template for amplifying TCR beta CDR3 regions. Researchers ran a first-round RT-PCR on the TCR CDR3 using the HTBI primer set. From the multiplex PCR reads, TCRdb called clonotypes with MiXCR, one entry per CDR3 protein. This table holds 300,000 to 350,000 distinct CDR3 sequences, under 25% found once. The source is a woman aged 45 to 65 with Graves' hyperthyroidism. The specimen was blood.

CDR3 nucleotide sequence: TGTGCCTGGATGCGGACAGGGATCGGCGGGGAGCTGTTTTTT. Residues: CAWMRTGIGGELFF. The V and J genes are TRBV30 and TRBJ2-2, with TRBD1 matching 8 bases. The CDR3 length is 14 residues. The V segment lost 4 bases and the J segment 7 bases; nucleotides outside the gene matches: 8. Germline CDR1 is GTSNPN and CDR2 is SVGIG (reference sequence).